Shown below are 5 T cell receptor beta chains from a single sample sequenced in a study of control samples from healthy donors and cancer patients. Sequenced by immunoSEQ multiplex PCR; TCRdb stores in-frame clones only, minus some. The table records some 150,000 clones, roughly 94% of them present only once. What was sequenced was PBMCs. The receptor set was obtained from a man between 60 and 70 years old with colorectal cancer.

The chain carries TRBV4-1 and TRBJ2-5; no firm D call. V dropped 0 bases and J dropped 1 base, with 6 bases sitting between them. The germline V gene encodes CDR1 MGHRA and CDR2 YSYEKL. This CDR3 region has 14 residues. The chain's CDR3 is CASSQDKRQETQYF. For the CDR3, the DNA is TGCGCCAGCAGCCAAGATAAGCGCCAAGAGACCCAGTACTTC.

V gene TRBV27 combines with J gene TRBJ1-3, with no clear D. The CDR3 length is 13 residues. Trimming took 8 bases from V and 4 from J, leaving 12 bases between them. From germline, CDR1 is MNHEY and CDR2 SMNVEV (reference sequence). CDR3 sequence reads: CASRPLAGNTIYF. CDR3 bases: TGTGCCAGCCGCCCACTAGCCGGAAACACCATATATTTT.

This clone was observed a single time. DNA of the CDR3: TGTGCCAGCAGCTTAACCGATAATGAAAAACTGTTTTTT. This translates into CASSLTDNEKLFF. The chain employs TRBV7-8 and TRBJ1-4; D not certain. V was shortened by 2 bases and J by 4 bases, with 5 bases between the two germline ends. This CDR3 has 13 residues. In germline, CDR1 is SGHVS, CDR2 FQNEAQ.

The CDR3 protein is CASSDRGVGLFAFF. The CDR3 nucleotides read TGCGCCAGCAGTGATAGGGGGGTGGGCCTGTTTGCTTTCTTT. V usage is TRBV10-1 and J usage is TRBJ1-1; D possibly corresponds to TRBD1 (6 bases). The CDR3 covers 14 residues. Trimming took 3 bases from V and 11 from J, leaving 19 bases between them. From germline, CDR1 is WNHNN and CDR2 SYGVQD (reference sequence).

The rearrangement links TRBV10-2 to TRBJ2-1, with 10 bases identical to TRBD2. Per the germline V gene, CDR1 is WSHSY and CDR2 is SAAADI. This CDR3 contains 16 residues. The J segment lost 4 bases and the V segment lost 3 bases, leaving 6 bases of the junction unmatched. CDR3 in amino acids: CASSDPAGGRYNEQFF. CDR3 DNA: TGCGCCAGCAGTGACCCAGCGGGGGGGCGGTACAATGAGCAGTTCTTC.